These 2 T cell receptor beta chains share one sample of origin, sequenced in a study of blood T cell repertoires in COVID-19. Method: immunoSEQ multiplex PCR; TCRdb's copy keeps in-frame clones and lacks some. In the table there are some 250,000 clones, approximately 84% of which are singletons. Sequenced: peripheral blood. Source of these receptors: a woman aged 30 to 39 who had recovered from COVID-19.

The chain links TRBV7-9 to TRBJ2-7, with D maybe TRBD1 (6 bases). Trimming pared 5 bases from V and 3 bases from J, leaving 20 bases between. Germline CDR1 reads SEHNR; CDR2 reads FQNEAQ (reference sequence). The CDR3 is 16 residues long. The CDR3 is CASSQNPGQGIYEQYF. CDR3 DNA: TGTGCCAGCAGCCAAAACCCGGGGCAGGGGATCTACGAGCAGTACTTC.

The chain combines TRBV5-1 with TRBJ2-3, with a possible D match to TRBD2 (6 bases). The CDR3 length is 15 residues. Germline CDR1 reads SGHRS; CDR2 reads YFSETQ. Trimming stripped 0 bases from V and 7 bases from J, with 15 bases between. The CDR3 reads CASSLAGTQGHTQYF. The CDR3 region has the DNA TGCGCCAGCAGCTTGGCCGGGACTCAGGGACATACGCAGTATTTT. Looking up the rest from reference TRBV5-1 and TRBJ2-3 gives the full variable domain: KAGVTQTPRYLIKTRGQQVTLSCSPISGHRSVSWYQQTPGQGLQFLFEYFSETQRNKGNFPGRFSGRQFSNSRSEMNVSTLELGDSALYLCASSLAGTQGHTQYFGPGTRLTVL.